This T cell receptor (beta chain) derives from a study of technical replicates of blood from a few donors. The method was immunoSEQ multiplex PCR; TCRdb's version includes in-frame clones alone and lacks a portion of them. This table has some 71,000 clones, nearly 98% appearing once. Germline CDR1 is SGHRS and CDR2 is YFSETQ. Trimming removed 4 bases from V and 1 base from J, with 14 bases in between. The CDR3 loop spans 15 amino acids. The receptor's source is a human donor in good health. Source material: T cells isolated from PBMCs. V and J are TRBV5-1 and TRBJ1-1; D gene unclear. In nucleotides, the CDR3 is TGCGCCAGCAGCGTGAACTATTTCGGGAACACTGAAGCTTTCTTT. It yields the protein CASSVNYFGNTEAFF.